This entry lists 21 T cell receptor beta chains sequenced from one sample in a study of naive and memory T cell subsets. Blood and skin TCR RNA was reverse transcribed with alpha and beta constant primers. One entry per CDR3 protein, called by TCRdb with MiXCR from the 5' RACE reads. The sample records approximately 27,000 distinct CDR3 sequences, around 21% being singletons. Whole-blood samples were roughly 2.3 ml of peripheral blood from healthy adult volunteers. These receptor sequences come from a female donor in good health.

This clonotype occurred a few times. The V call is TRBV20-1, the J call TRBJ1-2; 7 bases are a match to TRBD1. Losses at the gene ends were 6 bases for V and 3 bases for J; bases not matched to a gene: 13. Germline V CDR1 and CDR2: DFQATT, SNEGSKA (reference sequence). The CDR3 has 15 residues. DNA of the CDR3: TGCAGTGCCGAGACAGGGAGGGTCGGTGACTATGGCTACACCTTC. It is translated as CSAETGRVGDYGYTF.

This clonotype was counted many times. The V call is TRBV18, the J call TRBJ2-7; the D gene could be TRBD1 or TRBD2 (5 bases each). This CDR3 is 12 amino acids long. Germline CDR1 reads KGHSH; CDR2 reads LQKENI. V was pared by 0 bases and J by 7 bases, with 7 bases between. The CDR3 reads CASSPPEGEQYF. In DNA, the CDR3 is TGTGCCAGCTCACCACCCGAGGGGGAGCAGTACTTC.

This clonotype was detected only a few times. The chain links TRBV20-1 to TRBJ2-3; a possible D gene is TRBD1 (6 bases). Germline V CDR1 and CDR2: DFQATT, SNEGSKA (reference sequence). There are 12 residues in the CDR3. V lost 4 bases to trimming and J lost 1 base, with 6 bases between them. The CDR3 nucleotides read TGCAGTGCTACAGGGGGCACAGATACGCAGTATTTT. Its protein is CSATGGTDTQYF.

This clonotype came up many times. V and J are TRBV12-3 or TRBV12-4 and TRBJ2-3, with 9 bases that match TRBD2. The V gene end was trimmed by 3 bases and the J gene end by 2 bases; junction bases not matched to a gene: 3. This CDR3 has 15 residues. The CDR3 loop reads CASSFRGGVTDTQYF. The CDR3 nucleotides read TGTGCCAGCAGTTTCCGCGGGGGGGTCACAGATACGCAGTATTTT.

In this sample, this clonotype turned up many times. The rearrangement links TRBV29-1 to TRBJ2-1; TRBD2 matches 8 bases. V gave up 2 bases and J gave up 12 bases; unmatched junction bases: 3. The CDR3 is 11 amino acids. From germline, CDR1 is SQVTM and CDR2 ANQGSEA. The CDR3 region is CSVERAGGQFF. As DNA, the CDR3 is TGCAGCGTTGAACGTGCGGGAGGGCAGTTCTTC.

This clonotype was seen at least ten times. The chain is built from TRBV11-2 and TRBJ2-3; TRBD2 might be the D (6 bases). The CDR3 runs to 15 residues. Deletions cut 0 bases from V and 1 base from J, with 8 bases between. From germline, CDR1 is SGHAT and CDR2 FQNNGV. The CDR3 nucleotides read TGTGCCAGCAGCTTAGAAGGACTACGCACAGATACGCAGTATTTT. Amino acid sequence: CASSLEGLRTDTQYF.

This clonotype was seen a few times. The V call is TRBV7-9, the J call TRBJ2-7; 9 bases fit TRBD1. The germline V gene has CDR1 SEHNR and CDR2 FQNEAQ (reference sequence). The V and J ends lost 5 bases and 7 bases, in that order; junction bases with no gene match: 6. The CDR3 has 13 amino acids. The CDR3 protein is CASSRDRVGEQYF. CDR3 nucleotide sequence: TGTGCCAGCAGCCGGGACAGGGTGGGTGAGCAGTACTTC.

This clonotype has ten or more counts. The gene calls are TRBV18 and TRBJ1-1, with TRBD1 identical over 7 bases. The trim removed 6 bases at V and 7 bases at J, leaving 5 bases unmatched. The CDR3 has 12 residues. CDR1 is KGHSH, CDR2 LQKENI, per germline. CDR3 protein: CASSRQGGEAFF. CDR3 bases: TGTGCCAGCTCGCGACAGGGTGGTGAAGCTTTCTTT.

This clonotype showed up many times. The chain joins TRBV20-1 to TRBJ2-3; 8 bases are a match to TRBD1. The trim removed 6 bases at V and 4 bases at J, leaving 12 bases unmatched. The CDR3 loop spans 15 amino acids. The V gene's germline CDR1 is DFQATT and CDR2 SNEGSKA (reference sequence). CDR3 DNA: TGCAGTGCCGACCTCAGGGGGCTGGGGCCAGATACGCAGTATTTT. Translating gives CSADLRGLGPDTQYF.

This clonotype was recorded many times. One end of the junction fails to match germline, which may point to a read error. The CDR3: CVSSPYLQGDEQFF. The CDR3 nucleotides read TGTGTCAGCAGCCCCTACCTCCAGGGAGATGAGCAGTTCTTC. The V gene is TRBV7-2, the J gene TRBJ2-1; D could derive from TRBD1 or TRBD2 (5 bases each). The CDR3 contains 14 residues. CDR1 and CDR2 from the germline V gene are SGHTA and FQGNSA.

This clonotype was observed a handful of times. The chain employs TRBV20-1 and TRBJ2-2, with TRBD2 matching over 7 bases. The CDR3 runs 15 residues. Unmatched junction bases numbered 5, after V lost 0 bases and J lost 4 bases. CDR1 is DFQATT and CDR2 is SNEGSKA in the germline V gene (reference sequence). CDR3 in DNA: TGCAGTGCTAGAGACGGGAGGTTGAGCACCGGGGAGCTGTTTTTT. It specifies CSARDGRLSTGELFF.

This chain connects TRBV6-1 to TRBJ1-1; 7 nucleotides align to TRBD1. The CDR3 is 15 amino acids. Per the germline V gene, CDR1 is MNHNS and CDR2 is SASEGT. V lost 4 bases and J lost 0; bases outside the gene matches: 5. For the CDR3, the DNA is TGTGCCAGCAGTGTGGGGACAGCCTTGAACACTGAAGCTTTCTTT. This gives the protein CASSVGTALNTEAFF.

This chain's CDR3 is CASSTIGSGGGYGYTF. CDR3 in DNA: TGTGCCAGCAGCACGATAGGATCAGGGGGCGGCTATGGCTACACCTTC. The chain links TRBV5-5 to TRBJ1-2, with 8 nucleotides matching TRBD1. The CDR3 has 16 residues. CDR1 and CDR2 from the germline V gene are SGHKS and YYEKEE (reference sequence). The V and J ends lost 4 bases and 4 bases, in that order; junction bases with no gene match: 12.

The CDR3 protein is CSAETGWEKLFF. CDR3 DNA sequence: TGCAGTGCTGAAACAGGGTGGGAAAAACTGTTTTTT. The chain employs TRBV20-1 and TRBJ1-4; weak D call: TRBD1 (6 bases). There are 12 residues in the CDR3. Between the trimmed V and J ends, which lost 5 bases and 8 bases, there was a span of 12 bases. CDR1 is DFQATT and CDR2 is SNEGSKA in the germline V gene (reference sequence).

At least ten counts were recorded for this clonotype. CDR3 residues: CASSLAEKYEQYF. CDR3 coding DNA: TGTGCCAGCAGCTTAGCTGAGAAATACGAGCAGTACTTC. The chain links TRBV7-6 to TRBJ2-7; D not resolved. Looked up from germline, CDR1 is SGHVS and CDR2 is FNYEAQ. This CDR3 is built from 13 residues. V lost 0 bases and J lost 4, with 7 bases in between.

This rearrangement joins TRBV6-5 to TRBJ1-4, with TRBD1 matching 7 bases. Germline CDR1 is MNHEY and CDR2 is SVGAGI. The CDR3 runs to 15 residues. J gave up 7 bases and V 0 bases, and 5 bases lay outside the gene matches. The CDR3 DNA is TGTGCCAGCAGTTACTCGGCAGGGGGACCTGAAAAACTGTTTTTT. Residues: CASSYSAGGPEKLFF.

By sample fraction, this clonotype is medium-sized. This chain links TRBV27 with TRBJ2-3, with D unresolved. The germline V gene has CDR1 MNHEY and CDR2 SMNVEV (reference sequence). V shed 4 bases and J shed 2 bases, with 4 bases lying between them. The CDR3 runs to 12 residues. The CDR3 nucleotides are TGTGCCAGCAGTTCATACACAGATACGCAGTATTTT. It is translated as CASSSYTDTQYF.

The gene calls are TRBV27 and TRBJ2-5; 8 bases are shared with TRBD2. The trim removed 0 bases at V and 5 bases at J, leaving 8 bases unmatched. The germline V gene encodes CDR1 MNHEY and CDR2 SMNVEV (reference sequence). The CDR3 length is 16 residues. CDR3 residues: CASSLSRFGRGETQYF. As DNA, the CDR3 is TGTGCCAGCAGTTTATCCCGATTCGGGAGGGGGGAGACCCAGTACTTC.

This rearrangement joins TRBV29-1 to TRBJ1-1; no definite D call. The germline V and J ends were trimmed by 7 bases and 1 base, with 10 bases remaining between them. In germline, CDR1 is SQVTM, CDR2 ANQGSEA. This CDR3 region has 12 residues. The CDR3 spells CSGRGGNTEAFF. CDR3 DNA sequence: TGCAGCGGGCGGGGAGGGAACACTGAAGCTTTCTTT.

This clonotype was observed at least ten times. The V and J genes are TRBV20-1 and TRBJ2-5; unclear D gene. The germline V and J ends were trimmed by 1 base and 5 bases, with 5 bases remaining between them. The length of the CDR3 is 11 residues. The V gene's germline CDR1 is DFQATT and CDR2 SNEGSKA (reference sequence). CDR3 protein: CSARATETQYF. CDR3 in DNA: TGCAGTGCTAGAGCGACGGAGACCCAGTACTTC.

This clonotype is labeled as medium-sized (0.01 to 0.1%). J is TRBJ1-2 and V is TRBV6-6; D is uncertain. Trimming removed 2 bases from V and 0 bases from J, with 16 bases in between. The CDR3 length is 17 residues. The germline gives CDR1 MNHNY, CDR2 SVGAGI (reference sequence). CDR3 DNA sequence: TGTGCCAGCAGTTACGGTGTCCAGCTCAGAGCTAACTATGGCTACACCTTC. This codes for CASSYGVQLRANYGYTF.